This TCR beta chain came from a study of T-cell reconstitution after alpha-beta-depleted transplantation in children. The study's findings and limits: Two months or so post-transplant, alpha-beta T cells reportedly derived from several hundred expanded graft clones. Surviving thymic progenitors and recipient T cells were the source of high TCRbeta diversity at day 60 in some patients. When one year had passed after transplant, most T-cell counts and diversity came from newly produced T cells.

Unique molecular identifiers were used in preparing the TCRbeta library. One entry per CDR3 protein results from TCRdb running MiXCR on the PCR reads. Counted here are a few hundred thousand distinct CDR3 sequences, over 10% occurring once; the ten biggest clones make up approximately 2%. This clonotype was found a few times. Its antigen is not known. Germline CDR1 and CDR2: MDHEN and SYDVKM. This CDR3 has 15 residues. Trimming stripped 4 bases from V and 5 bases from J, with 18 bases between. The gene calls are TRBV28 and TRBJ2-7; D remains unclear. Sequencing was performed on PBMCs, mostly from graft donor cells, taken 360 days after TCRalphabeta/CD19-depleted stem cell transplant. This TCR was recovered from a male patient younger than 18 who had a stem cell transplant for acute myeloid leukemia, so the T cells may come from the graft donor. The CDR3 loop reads CASSSSTDLLDEQYF. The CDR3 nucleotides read TGTGCCAGCAGTTCCTCGACTGACCTCCTTGACGAGCAGTACTTC.